This T cell receptor beta chain appears in the sequencing data of a study of T cells in Graves' hyperthyroidism and ophthalmopathy. About 10 ml of fresh peripheral blood supplied the PBMCs. Germline lookup yields CDR1 SGHTA and CDR2 FQGTGA. J lost 0 bases, V lost 5 bases, and 10 bases had no gene match. This CDR3 contains 17 residues. Amplification yielded TCR beta CDR3 regions, with RNA transcripts as the source. HTBI primers were used for first-round RT-PCR of the TCR CDR3. Each CDR3 protein gets one entry after TCRdb re-called the multiplex PCR reads with MiXCR. This sample has 600,000 to 800,000 distinct CDR3 sequences; under 45% occur once, and the top ten carry 30% to 40%.

The sample consisted of blood. The chain joins TRBV7-3 to TRBJ2-7; 10 bases match TRBD1. This sequence originates from a woman aged 35 to 49 with Graves' hyperthyroidism. CDR3 sequence: CASSRTGTGVSSYEQYF. As DNA, the CDR3 is TGTGCCAGCAGCCGTACCGGGACAGGGGTTAGCTCCTACGAGCAGTACTTC.